These 24 T cell receptor beta chains originate from one sample sequenced in a study of T cells in tumors after PD-1 blockade. Profiling relied on immunoSEQ multiplex PCR, and the TCRdb table lists in-frame clones only, not all of them. Among 20,000 to 25,000 clones listed, roughly 80% were seen once. The material was PBMCs, obtained after anti-PD-1 treatment. The receptors derive from a human donor with basal cell carcinoma.

The chain carries TRBV6-6 and TRBJ2-1; D gene ambiguous. Germline CDR1 reads MNHNY; CDR2 reads SVGAGI (reference sequence). The CDR3 spans 12 residues. Trimming stripped 8 bases from V and 6 bases from J, with 11 bases between. CDR3: CASLSLSNEQFF. The CDR3 DNA reads as TGTGCCAGCTTAAGCCTATCCAATGAGCAGTTCTTC.

The chain recombines TRBV6-5 with TRBJ1-2, with 10 bases aligning to TRBD1. The germline V gene has CDR1 MNHEY and CDR2 SVGAGI. Losses at the gene ends were 6 bases for V and 4 bases for J; bases not matched to a gene: 11. The CDR3 spans 16 residues. The CDR3 coding sequence is TGTGCCAGCAGATACCCCCCCGGACAGGGGGGCTATGGCTACACCTTC. Translating it yields CASRYPPGQGGYGYTF.

This clone was counted once. The V call is TRBV5-4, the J call TRBJ1-2, with TRBD1 matching over 9 bases. The CDR3 contains 15 residues. From germline, CDR1 is SGHNT and CDR2 YYREEE (reference sequence). V lost 4 bases to trimming and J lost 4 bases; unmatched junction nucleotides: 8. CDR3 loop: CASSPPLQGAYGYTF. The CDR3 DNA reads as TGTGCCAGCAGCCCTCCCTTACAGGGGGCCTATGGCTACACCTTC.

The gene calls are TRBV5-5 and TRBJ1-1, with D tentatively TRBD1 (6 bases). CDR3 length: 14 amino acids. V lost 4 bases to trimming and J lost 2 bases, with 12 bases between them. The V gene's germline CDR1 is SGHKS and CDR2 YYEKEE (reference sequence). As DNA, the CDR3 is TGTGCCAGCAGCCCTCGGGACACCAACACTGAAGCTTTCTTT. Its protein is CASSPRDTNTEAFF.

The sample holds a few counts of this clone. V is TRBV5-4 and J is TRBJ1-1; 7 bases align to TRBD1. The CDR3 spans 16 residues. Germline CDR1 is SGHNT and CDR2 is YYREEE (reference sequence). V trimming: 0 bases; J trimming: 3 bases; junction bases outside the gene matches: 8. The CDR3 DNA follows: TGTGCCAGCAGCTTGGACAGGGGAGGTTTGGACACTGAAGCTTTCTTT. Translated, it gives CASSLDRGGLDTEAFF.

The CDR3 DNA reads TGTGCCAGCAGCTCCTGGGGGAGCTCCTACGAGCAGTACTTC. Protein: CASSSWGSSYEQYF. The chain has TRBV7-6 and TRBJ2-7; D is possibly TRBD1 or TRBD2 (5 bases each). Trimming removed 4 bases at V and 0 bases at J, with 10 bases between. The CDR3 totals 14 residues. Germline V gene lookup returns CDR1 SGHVS and CDR2 FNYEAQ.

The rearrangement joins TRBV7-2 to TRBJ1-3, with a tentative D call TRBD1 (5 bases). The CDR3 has 15 residues. V was cut by 5 bases and J by 0 bases, with 11 bases left in between. Germline loops: CDR1 SGHTA, CDR2 FQGNSA. CDR3 loop: CASSAQDFSGNTIYF. The CDR3 DNA is TGTGCCAGCAGCGCACAGGACTTCTCTGGAAACACCATATATTTT.

The chain is built from TRBV7-9 and TRBJ1-1; 11 bases agree with TRBD1. V gave up 3 bases and J gave up 4 bases; unmatched junction bases: 1. The CDR3 is 14 amino acids. Germline V CDR1 and CDR2: SEHNR, FQNEAQ (reference sequence). CDR3 DNA sequence: TGTGCCAGCAGCTTCGGACAGGGGGCCACTGAAGCTTTCTTT. Translation gives CASSFGQGATEAFF.

This clone was observed a single time. This chain joins TRBV5-6 and TRBJ2-7; D remains unclear. The CDR3 extends over 11 amino acids. V gave up 4 bases and J gave up 9 bases, with 11 bases separating them. Germline CDR1 SGHDT, CDR2 YYEEEE. CDR3 protein: CASSPDTGQYF. The CDR3 DNA sequence: TGTGCCAGCAGCCCCGATACGGGGCAGTACTTC.

J is TRBJ2-1 and V is TRBV19; 12 nucleotides agree with TRBD2. Looked up from germline, CDR1 is LNHDA and CDR2 is SQIVND (reference sequence). The CDR3 contains 17 residues. V gave up 8 bases and J gave up 6 bases; unmatched junction bases: 14. In DNA form, the CDR3 reads TGTGCCAGTCGCAAACTAGCGGGGGGACCCTTGGGCAATGAGCAGTTCTTC. Its protein product is CASRKLAGGPLGNEQFF.

This clone was observed a single time. The V gene is TRBV6-5, the J gene TRBJ1-5; D is perhaps TRBD1 (6 bases). Trimming removed 6 bases at V and 4 bases at J, with 10 bases between. Looked up from germline, CDR1 is MNHEY and CDR2 is SVGAGI. This CDR3 is 13 amino acids long. Here the CDR3 DNA reads TGTGCCAGCAGAACGCAGGGGAATCAGCCCCAGCATTTT. The encoded protein is CASRTQGNQPQHF.

This chain links TRBV13 with TRBJ1-2; D call uncertain. Germline V CDR1 and CDR2: PRHDT, FYEKMQ (reference sequence). The CDR3 spans 13 residues. The V and J ends lost 6 bases and 7 bases respectively, with 15 bases between them. The CDR3 coding sequence is TGTGCCAGCAGATCAGCGCTGCGCGGTGGCTACACCTTC. This gives the protein CASRSALRGGYTF.

Of note for this clone: A junction end diverges from the germline sequence, so it may reflect a read error. The chain is built from TRBV13 and TRBJ2-5; D might be TRBD1 (5 bases). The CDR3 extends over 14 amino acids. The germline V gene encodes CDR1 PRHDT and CDR2 FYEKMQ (reference sequence). The CDR3 is CASSIGVQSETQYF. CDR3 bases: TGTGCCAGCAGCATAGGGGTTCAGTCAGAGACCCAGTACTTC. Combining the CDR3 with reference TRBV13 and TRBJ2-5 gives the whole variable domain AAGVIQSPRHLIKEKRETATLKCYPIPRHDTVYWYQQGPGQDPQFLISFYEKMQSDKGSIPDRFSAQQFSDYHSELNMSSLELGDSALYFCASSIGVQSETQYFGPGTRLLVL.

This clone has a handful of counts. V gene TRBV5-1 combines with J gene TRBJ2-7; 10 bases line up with TRBD1. Germline V lookup: CDR1 SGHRS, CDR2 YFSETQ. The length of the CDR3 is 14 residues. J lost 3 bases, V lost 3 bases, and 3 bases had no gene match. CDR3 region: CASSSRTGGYEQYF. The DNA for the CDR3 is TGCGCCAGCAGCTCACGGACAGGGGGCTACGAGCAGTACTTC.

This clone was seen only once. This rearrangement joins TRBV5-4 to TRBJ2-2; D possibly matches TRBD1 or TRBD2 (5 bases each). Germline V gives CDR1 SGHNT, CDR2 YYREEE (reference sequence). Trimming cost V 3 bases and J 1 base, with 10 bases left between them. The CDR3 loop spans 15 amino acids. The CDR3 reads CASSSGTKNTGELFF. The CDR3 DNA follows: TGTGCCAGCAGCTCCGGGACGAAGAACACCGGGGAGCTGTTTTTT. The whole variable domain, filled in from reference TRBV5-4 and TRBJ2-2, reads ETGVTQSPTHLIKTRGQQVTLRCSSQSGHNTVSWYQQALGQGPQFIFQYYREEENGRGNFPPRFSGLQFPNYSSELNVNALELDDSALYLCASSSGTKNTGELFFGEGSRLTVL.

V and J are TRBV11-3 and TRBJ1-2; 10 bases match TRBD1. The CDR3 sequence is 12 residues long. From germline, CDR1 is SGHNT and CDR2 YENEEA. V was clipped by 5 bases and J by 11 bases; unmatched bases: 5. CDR3 sequence (DNA): TGTGCCAGCAGCACCCGGGACAGGGGTTACACCTTC. Translating it yields CASSTRDRGYTF.

The chain joins TRBV6-5 to TRBJ2-2; no reliable D call. Trimming pared 4 bases from V and 4 bases from J, leaving 7 bases between. There are 13 residues in the CDR3. From germline, CDR1 is MNHEY and CDR2 SVGAGI. The DNA for the CDR3 is TGTGCCAGCAGTTTGGACCCCACCGGGGAGCTGTTTTTT. Protein product: CASSLDPTGELFF.

This clone was picked up a small number of times. The chain uses TRBV7-9 and TRBJ2-2; D is unresolved. Germline lookup yields CDR1 SEHNR and CDR2 FQNEAQ (reference sequence). V was trimmed by 5 bases and J by 7 bases, leaving 8 bases between them. This CDR3 comprises 12 residues. CDR3 DNA sequence: TGTGCCAGCAGCCTTGACCGCGGGGAGCTGTTTTTT. It yields the protein CASSLDRGELFF.

The chain is built from TRBV30 and TRBJ1-5; no clear D gene. The germline V gene has CDR1 GTSNPN and CDR2 SVGIG (reference sequence). The CDR3 totals 14 residues. Between the trimmed V and J ends, which lost 0 bases and 4 bases, there was a span of 10 bases. CDR3 DNA: TGTGCCTGGAGTGTACTAGGGCGTAATCAGCCCCAGCATTTT. Residues: CAWSVLGRNQPQHF.

CDR3 in amino acids: CASRGTGDYEQYF. The CDR3 nucleotides read TGCGCCAGCAGAGGGACAGGGGACTACGAGCAGTACTTC. The rearrangement links TRBV5-1 to TRBJ2-7; TRBD1 matches 10 bases. The CDR3 is made up of 13 amino acids. CDR1 and CDR2 from the germline V gene are SGHRS and YFSETQ. Trimming at V came to 5 bases and at J to 3 bases, leaving 2 bases not matched to a gene.

The chain carries TRBV5-6 and TRBJ1-1; no reliable D call. Trimming cost V 0 bases and J 1 base, with 7 bases left between them. Germline CDR1 and CDR2: SGHDT and YYEEEE. This CDR3 contains 14 residues. In DNA form, the CDR3 reads TGTGCCAGCAGCTTGGGGTCTCAGAACACTGAAGCTTTCTTT. Its protein product is CASSLGSQNTEAFF.

This sequence joins TRBV27 and TRBJ2-1, with TRBD2 identical over 12 bases. The CDR3 runs 17 residues. Germline V gene data show CDR1 as MNHEY and CDR2 as SMNVEV (reference sequence). The junction had 10 bases not matched to a gene; V was cut back by 2 bases and J by 8 bases. The CDR3 sequence is CASSLIRLAGVMDEQFF. CDR3 DNA: TGTGCCAGCAGTTTAATTCGACTAGCGGGGGTGATGGATGAGCAGTTCTTC.

This chain joins TRBV3-1 (or the pseudogene TRBV3-2) and TRBJ2-5; D unresolved. Trimming left V 4 bases short and J 5 bases short, with 17 bases between. The CDR3 spans 15 residues. Germline V gene sequence: CDR1 LGHDT, CDR2 YNNKEL (reference sequence). Here the CDR3 reads CASSLRKAIRETQYF. The CDR3 nucleotides read TGTGCCAGCAGCCTTAGGAAAGCGATCCGGGAGACCCAGTACTTC.

J is TRBJ1-5 and V is TRBV12-3 or TRBV12-4; possibly TRBD1 for D (6 bases). The germline V and J ends were trimmed by 6 bases and 4 bases, with 10 bases remaining between them. CDR3 length: 13 amino acids. CDR3 residues: CASRATGNQPQHF. CDR3 DNA: TGTGCCAGCAGGGCCACAGGGAATCAGCCCCAGCATTTT.